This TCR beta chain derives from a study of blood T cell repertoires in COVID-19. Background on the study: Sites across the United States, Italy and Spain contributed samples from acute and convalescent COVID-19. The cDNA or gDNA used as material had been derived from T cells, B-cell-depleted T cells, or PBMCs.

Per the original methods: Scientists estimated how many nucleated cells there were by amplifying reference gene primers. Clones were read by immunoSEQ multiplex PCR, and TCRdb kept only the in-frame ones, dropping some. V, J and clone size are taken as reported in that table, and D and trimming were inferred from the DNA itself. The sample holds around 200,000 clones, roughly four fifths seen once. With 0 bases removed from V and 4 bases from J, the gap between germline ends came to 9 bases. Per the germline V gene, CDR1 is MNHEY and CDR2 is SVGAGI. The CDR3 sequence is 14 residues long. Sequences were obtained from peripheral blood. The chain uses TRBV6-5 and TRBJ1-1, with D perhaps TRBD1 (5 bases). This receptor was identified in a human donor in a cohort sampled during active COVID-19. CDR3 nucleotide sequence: TGTGCCAGCAGTTACTCAGGGGTTGTCACTGAAGCTTTCTTT. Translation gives CASSYSGVVTEAFF.